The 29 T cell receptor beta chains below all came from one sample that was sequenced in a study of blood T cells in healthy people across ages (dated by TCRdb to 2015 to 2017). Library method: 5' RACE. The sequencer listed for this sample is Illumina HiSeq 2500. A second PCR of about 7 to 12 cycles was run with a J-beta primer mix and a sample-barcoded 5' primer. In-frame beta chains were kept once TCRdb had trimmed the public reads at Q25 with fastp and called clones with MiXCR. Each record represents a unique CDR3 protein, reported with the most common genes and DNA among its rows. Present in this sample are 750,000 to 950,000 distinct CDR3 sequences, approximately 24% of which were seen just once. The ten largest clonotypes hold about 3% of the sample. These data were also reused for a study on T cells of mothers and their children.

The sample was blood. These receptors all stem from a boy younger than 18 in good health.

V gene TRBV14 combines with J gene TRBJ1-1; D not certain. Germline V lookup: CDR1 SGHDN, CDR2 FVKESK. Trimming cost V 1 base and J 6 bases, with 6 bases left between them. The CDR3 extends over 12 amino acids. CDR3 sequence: CASSQGRAEAFF. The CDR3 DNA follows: TGTGCCAGCAGCCAAGGGCGGGCTGAAGCTTTCTTT. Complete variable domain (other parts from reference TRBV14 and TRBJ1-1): EAGVTQFPSHSVIEKGQTVTLRCDPISGHDNLYWYRRVMGKEIKFLLHFVKESKQDESGMPNNRFLAERTGGTYSTLKVQPAELEDSGVYFCASSQGRAEAFFGQGTRLTVV.

The CDR3 DNA reads as TGTGCCAGCAGTGATTGGACAGGACGGGACGGTAATGAAAAACTGTTTTTT. Its translation is CASSDWTGRDGNEKLFF. V gene TRBV2 combines with J gene TRBJ1-4; 7 bases line up with TRBD1. Germline V gene lookup returns CDR1 SNHLY and CDR2 FYNNEI. The CDR3 is 17 residues long. The trim removed 3 bases at V and 4 bases at J, leaving 11 bases unmatched.

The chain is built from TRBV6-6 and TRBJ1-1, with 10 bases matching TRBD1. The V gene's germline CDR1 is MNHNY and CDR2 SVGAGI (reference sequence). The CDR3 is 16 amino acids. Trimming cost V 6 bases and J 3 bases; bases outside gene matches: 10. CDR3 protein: CASRPDRGQEDTEAFF. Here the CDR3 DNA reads TGTGCCAGCAGACCCGACAGGGGGCAGGAGGACACTGAAGCTTTCTTT.

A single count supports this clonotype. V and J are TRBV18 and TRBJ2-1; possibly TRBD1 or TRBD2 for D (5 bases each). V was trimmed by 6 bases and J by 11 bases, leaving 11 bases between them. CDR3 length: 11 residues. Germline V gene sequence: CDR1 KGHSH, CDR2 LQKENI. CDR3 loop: CASSTPGQQFF. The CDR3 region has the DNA TGTGCCAGCTCCACCCCGGGACAGCAGTTCTTC.

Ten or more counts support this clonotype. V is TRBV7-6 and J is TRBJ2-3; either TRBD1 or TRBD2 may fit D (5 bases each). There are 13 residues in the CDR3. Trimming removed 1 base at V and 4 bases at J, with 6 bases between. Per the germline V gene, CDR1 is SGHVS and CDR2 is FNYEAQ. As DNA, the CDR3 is TGTGCCAGCAGCTTAGGGGGGTCAGATACGCAGTATTTT. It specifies CASSLGGSDTQYF.

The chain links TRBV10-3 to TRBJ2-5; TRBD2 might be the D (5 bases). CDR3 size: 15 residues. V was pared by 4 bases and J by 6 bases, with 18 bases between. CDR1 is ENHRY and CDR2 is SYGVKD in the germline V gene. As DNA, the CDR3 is TGTGCCATCAGTGCCGGCTCGGACTTGGGGAAGACCCAGTACTTC. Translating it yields CAISAGSDLGKTQYF.

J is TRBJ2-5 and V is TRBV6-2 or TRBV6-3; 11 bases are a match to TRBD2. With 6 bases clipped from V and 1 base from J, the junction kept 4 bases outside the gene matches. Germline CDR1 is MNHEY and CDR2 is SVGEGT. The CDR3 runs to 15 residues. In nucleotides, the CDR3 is TGTGCCAGCAGATTTAGCGGGGGGGCCCAAGAGACCCAGTACTTC. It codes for CASRFSGGAQETQYF.

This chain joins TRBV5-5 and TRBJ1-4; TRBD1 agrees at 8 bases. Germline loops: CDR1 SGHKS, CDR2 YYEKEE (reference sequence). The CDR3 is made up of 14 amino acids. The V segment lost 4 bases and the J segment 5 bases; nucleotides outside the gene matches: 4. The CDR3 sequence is CASSRAGGNEKLFF. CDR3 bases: TGTGCCAGCAGCCGGGCAGGGGGCAATGAAAAACTGTTTTTT.

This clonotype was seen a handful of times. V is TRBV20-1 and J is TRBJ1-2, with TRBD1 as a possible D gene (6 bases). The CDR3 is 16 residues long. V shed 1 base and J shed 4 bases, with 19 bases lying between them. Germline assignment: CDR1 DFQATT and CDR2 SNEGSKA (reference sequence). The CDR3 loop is CSARVGIWGASYGYTF. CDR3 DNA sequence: TGCAGTGCTAGAGTTGGTATTTGGGGGGCAAGCTATGGCTACACCTTC.

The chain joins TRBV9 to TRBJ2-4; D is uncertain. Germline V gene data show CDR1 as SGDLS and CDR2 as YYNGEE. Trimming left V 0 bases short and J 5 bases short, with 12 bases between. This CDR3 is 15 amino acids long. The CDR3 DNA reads TGTGCCAGCAGCGTAGACCCTCTGGGCCAAAACATTCAGTACTTC. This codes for CASSVDPLGQNIQYF.

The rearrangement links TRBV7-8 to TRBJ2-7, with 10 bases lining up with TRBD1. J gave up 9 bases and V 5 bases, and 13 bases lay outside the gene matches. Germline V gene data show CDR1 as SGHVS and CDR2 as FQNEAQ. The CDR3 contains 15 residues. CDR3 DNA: TGTGCCAGCAGCCTAGGGACAGGGGCTCACGGCGGGCAGTACTTC. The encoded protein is CASSLGTGAHGGQYF.

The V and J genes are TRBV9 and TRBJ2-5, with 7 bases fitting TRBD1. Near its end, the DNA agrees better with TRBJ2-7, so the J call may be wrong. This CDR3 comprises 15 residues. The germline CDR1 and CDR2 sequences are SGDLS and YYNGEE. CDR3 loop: CASSAGEGQLYEQYF. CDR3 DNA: TGTGCCAGCAGCGCGGGTGAGGGACAGCTGTACGAGCAGTACTTC.

This CDR3 is CASSQAIVTYNEQFF. Here the CDR3 DNA reads TGCGCCAGCAGCCAAGCAATAGTCACCTACAATGAGCAGTTCTTC. The gene calls are TRBV4-1 and TRBJ2-1; no reliable D call. CDR3 length equals 15 residues. V lost 1 base to trimming and J lost 2 bases, with 9 bases between them. The germline V gene has CDR1 MGHRA and CDR2 YSYEKL.

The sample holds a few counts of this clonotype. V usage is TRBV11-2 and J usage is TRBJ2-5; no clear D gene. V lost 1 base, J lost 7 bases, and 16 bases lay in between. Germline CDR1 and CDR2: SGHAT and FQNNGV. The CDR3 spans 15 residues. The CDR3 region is CASSLVTAPRGTQYF. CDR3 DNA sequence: TGTGCCAGCAGCTTAGTAACAGCCCCTCGAGGGACCCAGTACTTC.

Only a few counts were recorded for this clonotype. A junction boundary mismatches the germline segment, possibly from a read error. The CDR3 DNA reads TGCGTCAGCAGCAATGGACAGGGAGGAGAGACCCAGTACTTC. This encodes CVSSNGQGGETQYF. The chain is built from TRBV5-1 and TRBJ2-5; TRBD1 agrees at 8 bases. CDR3 length: 14 amino acids. Germline assignment: CDR1 SGHRS and CDR2 YFSETQ. The full variable domain, in which reference TRBV5-1 and TRBJ2-5 provide the parts outside the CDR3, is KAGVTQTPRYLIKTRGQQVTLSCSPISGHRSVSWYQQTPGQGLQFLFEYFSETQRNKGNFPGRFSGRQFSNSRSEMNVSTLELGDSALYLCVSSNGQGGETQYFGPGTRLLVL.

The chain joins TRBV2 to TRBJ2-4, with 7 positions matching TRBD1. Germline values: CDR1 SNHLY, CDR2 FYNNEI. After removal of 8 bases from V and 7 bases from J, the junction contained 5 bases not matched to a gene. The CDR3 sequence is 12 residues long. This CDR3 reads CASGPRGNIQYF. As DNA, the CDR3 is TGTGCCAGCGGTCCCAGGGGGAACATTCAGTACTTC.

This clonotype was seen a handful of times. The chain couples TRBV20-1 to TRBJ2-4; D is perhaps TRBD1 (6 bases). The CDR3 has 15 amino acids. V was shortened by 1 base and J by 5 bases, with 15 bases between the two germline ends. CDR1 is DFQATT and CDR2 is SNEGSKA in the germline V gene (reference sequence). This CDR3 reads CSARGFTGRENIQYF. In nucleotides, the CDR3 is TGCAGTGCTAGAGGTTTTACAGGGCGGGAAAACATTCAGTACTTC.

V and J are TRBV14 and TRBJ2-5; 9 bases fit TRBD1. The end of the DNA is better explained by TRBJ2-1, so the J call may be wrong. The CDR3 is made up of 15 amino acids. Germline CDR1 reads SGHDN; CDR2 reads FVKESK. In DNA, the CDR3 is TGTGCCAGCAGCGGACAGGGGTCTATCTACAATGAGCAGTTCTTC. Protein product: CASSGQGSIYNEQFF.

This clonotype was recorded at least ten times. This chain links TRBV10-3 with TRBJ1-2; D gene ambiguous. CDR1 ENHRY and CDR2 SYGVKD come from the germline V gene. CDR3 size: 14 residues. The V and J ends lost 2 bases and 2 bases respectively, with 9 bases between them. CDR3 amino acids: CAISEAVANYGYTF. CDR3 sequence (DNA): TGTGCCATCAGTGAGGCTGTAGCGAACTATGGCTACACCTTC.

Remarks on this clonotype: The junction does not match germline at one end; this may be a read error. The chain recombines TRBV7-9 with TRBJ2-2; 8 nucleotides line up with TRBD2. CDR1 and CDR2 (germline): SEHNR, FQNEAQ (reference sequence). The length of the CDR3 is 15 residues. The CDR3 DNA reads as TGTGCCAGCAGCCGAGCGGGGGAATACACCGAGGAGCTGTTTTTT. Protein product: CASSRAGEYTEELFF.

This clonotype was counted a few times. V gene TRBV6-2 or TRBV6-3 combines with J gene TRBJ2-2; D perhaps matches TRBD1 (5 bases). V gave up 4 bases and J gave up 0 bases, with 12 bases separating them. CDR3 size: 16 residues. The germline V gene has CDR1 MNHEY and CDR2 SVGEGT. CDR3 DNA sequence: TGTGCCAGCAGTTCACAGGTGCTCGCGAACACCGGGGAGCTGTTTTTT. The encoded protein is CASSSQVLANTGELFF.

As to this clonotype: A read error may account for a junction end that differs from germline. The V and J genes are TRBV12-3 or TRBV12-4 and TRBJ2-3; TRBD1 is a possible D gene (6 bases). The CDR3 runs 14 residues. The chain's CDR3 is CASSPTQGPDTEYF. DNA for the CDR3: TGTGCCAGCAGCCCAACACAGGGTCCAGATACGGAGTATTTT.

The CDR3 sequence is CASRPTGSYGYTF. The CDR3 DNA reads TGTGCCAGCAGGCCTACAGGGAGCTATGGCTACACCTTC. The chain uses TRBV3-1 and TRBJ1-2, with D maybe TRBD1 (6 bases). The CDR3 runs 13 residues. Germline CDR1 and CDR2: LGHDT and YNNKEL (reference sequence). Deletions cut 6 bases from V and 4 bases from J, with 12 bases between.

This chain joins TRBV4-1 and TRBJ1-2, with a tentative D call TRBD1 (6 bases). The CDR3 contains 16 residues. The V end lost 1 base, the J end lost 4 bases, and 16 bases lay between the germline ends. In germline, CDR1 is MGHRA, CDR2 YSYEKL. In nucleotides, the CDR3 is TGCGCCAGCAGCCAAGCAGGGGCCGGGGGGGGCTATGGCTACACCTTC. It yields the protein CASSQAGAGGGYGYTF.

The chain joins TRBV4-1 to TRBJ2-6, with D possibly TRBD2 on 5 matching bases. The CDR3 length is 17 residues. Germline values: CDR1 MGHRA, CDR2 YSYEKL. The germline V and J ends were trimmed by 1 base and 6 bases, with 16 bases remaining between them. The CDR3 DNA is TGCGCCAGCAGCCAAGGGAGGCAGGTTGGCGAGGCCAACGTCCTGACTTTC. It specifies CASSQGRQVGEANVLTF.

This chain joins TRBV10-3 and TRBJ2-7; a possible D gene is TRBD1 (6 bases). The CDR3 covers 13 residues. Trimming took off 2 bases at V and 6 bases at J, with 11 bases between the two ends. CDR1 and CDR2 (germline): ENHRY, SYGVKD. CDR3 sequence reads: CAISEQGSREQYF. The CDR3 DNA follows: TGTGCCATCAGTGAGCAGGGGTCGCGCGAGCAGTACTTC.

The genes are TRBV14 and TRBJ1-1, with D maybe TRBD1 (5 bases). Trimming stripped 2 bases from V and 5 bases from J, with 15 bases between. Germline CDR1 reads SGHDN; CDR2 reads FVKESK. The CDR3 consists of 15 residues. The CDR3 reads CASSQLQGLRTEAFF. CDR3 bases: TGTGCCAGCAGCCAACTCCAGGGACTGAGAACTGAAGCTTTCTTT.

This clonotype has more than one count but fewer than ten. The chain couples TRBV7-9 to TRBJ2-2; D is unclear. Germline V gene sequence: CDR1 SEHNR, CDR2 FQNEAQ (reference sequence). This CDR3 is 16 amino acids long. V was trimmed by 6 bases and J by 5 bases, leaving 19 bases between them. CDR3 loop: CASRGPVESGTGELFF. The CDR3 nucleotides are TGTGCCAGCAGGGGCCCCGTGGAGAGTGGGACCGGGGAGCTGTTTTTT.

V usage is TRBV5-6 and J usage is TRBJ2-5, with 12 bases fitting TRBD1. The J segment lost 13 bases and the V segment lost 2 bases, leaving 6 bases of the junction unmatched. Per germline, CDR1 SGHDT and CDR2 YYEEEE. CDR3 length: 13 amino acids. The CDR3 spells CASSLRDRGPGYF. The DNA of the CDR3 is TGTGCCAGCAGCTTACGGGACAGGGGGCCGGGGTACTTC. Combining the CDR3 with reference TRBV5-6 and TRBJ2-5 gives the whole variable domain DAGVTQSPTHLIKTRGQQVTLRCSPKSGHDTVSWYQQALGQGPQFIFQYYEEEERQRGNFPDRFSGHQFPNYSSELNVNALLLGDSALYLCASSLRDRGPGYFGPGTRLLVL.